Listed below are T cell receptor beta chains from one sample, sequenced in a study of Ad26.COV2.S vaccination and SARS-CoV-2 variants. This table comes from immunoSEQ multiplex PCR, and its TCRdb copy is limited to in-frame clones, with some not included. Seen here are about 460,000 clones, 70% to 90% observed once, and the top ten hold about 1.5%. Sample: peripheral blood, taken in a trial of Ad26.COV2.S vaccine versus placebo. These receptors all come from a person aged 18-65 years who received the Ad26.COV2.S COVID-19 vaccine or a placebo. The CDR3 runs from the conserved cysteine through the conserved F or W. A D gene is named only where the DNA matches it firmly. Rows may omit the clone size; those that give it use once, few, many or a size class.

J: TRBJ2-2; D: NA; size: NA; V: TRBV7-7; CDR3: CASSLGSSVNTGELFF; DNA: TGTGCTAGCAGCTTAGGTAGTAGCGTCAACACCGGGGAGCTGTTTTTT
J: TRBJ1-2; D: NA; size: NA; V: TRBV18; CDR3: CASSATEQGNGYTF; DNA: TGTGCCAGCTCAGCCACCGAGCAGGGGAATGGCTACACCTTC
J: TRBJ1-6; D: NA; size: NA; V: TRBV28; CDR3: CAASPQGQKRNSPLHF; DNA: TGTGCGGCCTCCCCCCAGGGGCAAAAAAGAAATTCACCCCTCCACTTT
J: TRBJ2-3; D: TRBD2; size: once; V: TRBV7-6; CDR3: CASSLAVLAGGTDTQYF; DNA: TGTGCCAGCAGCTTAGCAGTTCTAGCGGGAGGTACAGATACGCAGTATTTT
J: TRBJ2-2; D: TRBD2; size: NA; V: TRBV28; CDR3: CASKQTLRGLAGRRGTGELFF; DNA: TGTGCCAGCAAACAAACTCTCCGGGGACTAGCGGGGAGACGGGGCACCGGGGAGCTGTTTTTT
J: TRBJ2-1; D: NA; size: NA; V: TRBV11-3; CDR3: CASSLEWLDSVIFGKFF; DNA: TGTGCCAGCAGCTTAGAGTGGTTGGACAGTGTAATTTTTGGTAAGTTCTTC
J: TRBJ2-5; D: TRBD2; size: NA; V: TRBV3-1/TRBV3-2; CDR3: CASSQHIAGGPETQYF; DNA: TGTGCCAGCAGCCAACATATAGCGGGGGGTCCGGAGACCCAGTACTTC
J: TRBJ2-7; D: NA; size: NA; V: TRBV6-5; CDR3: CASSYSGGPYEQYF; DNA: TGTGCCAGCAGTTACTCCGGTGGACCCTACGAGCAGTACTTC
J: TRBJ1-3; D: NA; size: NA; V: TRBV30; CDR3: CAWRKPPGNTIYF; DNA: TGTGCCTGGAGGAAGCCTCCTGGAAACACCATATATTTT
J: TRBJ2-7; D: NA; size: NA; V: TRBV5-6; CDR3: CASSLTGALYEQYF; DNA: TGTGCCAGCAGCTTGACAGGAGCACTTTACGAGCAGTACTTC
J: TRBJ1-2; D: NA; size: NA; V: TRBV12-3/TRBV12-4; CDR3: CASSLQFYGYTF; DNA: TGTGCCAGCAGTTTACAATTTTATGGCTACACCTTC
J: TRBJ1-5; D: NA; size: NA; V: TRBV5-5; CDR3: CASSYRNQPQHF; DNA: TGTGCCAGCAGCTACAGAAATCAGCCCCAGCATTTT
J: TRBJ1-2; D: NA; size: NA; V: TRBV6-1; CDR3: CASSDGRGRSMNGYTF; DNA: TGTGCCAGCAGTGACGGCAGGGGACGATCTATGAATGGCTACACCTTC
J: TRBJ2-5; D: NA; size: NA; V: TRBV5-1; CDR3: CASSLMVGAQGKTQYF; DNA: TGCGCCAGCAGCTTGATGGTGGGGGCTCAGGGGAAGACCCAGTACTTC
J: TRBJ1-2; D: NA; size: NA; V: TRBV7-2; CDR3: CASSPGGYPIYGYTF; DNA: TGTGCCAGCAGCCCCGGCGGGTACCCTATCTATGGCTACACCTTC
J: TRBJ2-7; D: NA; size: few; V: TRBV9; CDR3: CASKTHEQYF; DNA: TGTGCCAGCAAAACACACGAGCAGTACTTC
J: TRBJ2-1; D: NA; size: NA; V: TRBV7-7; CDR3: CASSLARTGSSTGNEQFF; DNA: TGTGCTAGCAGCTTAGCCCGCACGGGTTCTAGTACGGGCAATGAGCAGTTCTTC
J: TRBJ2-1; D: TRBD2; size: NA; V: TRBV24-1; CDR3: CATSDSRLAPYNEQFF; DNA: TGTGCCACCAGTGATTCCCGACTAGCTCCCTACAATGAGCAGTTCTTC
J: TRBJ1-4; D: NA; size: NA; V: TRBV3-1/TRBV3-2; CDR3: CASSETATNEKLFF; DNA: TGTGCCAGCAGCGAGACAGCAACTAATGAAAAACTGTTTTTT
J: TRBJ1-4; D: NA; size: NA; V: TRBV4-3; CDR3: CASSQDSRGEKLFF; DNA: TGCGCCAGCAGCCAAGATAGCAGGGGTGAAAAACTGTTTTTT
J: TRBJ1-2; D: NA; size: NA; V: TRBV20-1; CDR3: CSALLPAHTF; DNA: TGCAGTGCGCTCCTTCCGGCACACACCTTC
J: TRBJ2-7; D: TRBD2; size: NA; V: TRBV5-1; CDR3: CASSPGGSNEQYF; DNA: TGCGCCAGCAGTCCGGGAGGGTCTAACGAGCAGTACTTC
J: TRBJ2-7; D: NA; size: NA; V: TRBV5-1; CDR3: CASSLAGQAHEQYF; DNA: TGCGCCAGCAGCTTGGCAGGGCAGGCCCACGAGCAGTACTTC
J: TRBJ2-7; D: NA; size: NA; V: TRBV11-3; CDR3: CASSGHYPPYEQYF; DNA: TGTGCCAGCAGCGGTCATTATCCACCCTACGAGCAGTACTTC
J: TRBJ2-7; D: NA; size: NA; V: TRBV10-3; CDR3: CAISESFEQYF; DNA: TGTGCCATCAGTGAGTCGTTCGAGCAGTACTTC
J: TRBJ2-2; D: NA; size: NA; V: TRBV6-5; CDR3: CASRPLGEGGELFF; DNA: TGTGCCAGCAGGCCCCTTGGAGAGGGCGGGGAGCTGTTTTTT
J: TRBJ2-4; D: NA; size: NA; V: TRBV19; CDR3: CASSAGTVRAKNIQYF; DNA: TGTGCCAGTAGTGCCGGGACGGTACGGGCCAAAAACATTCAGTACTTC
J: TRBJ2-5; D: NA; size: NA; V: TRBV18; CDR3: CASSLTGIKETQYF; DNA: TGTGCCAGCTCACTGACAGGTATCAAAGAGACCCAGTACTTC
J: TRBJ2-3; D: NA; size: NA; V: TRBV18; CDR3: CASSPRTHTDTQYF; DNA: TGTGCCAGCTCACCAAGGACACATACAGATACGCAGTATTTT
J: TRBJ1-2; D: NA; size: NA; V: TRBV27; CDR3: CASSPLISGGGYYGYTF; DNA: TGTGCCAGCAGTCCCCTCATATCGGGGGGGGGCTACTATGGCTACACCTTC
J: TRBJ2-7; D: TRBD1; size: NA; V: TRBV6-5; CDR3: CASRSGQVSYEQYF; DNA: TGTGCCAGCAGGTCCGGACAGGTCTCCTACGAGCAGTACTTC
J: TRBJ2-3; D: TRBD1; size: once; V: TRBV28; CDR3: CASSPLDRDRYTDTQYF; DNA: TGTGCCAGCAGTCCCCTCGACCGGGACAGGTACACAGATACGCAGTATTTT